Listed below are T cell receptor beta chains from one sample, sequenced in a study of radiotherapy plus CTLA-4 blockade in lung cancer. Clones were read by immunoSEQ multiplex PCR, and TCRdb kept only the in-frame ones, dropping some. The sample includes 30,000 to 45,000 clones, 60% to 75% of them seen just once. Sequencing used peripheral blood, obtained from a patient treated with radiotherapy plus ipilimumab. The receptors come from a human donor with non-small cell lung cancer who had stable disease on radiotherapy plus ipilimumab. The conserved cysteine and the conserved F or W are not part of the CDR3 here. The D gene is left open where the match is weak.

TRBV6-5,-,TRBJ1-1,ASRPTVWSEAF
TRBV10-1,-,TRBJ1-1,ASSQRTGNTEAF
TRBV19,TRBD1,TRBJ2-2,ASSIDRVGAGELF
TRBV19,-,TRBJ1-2,ASFKTESNYGYT
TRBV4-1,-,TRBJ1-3,ASSQLQGNTIY
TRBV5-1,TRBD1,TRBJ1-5,ASSLTGGAEQPQH
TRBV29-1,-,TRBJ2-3,SVVMGSAEHTDTQY
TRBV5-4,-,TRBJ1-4,ASSFGGRGAFNEKLF
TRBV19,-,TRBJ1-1,ASSMGLWTNTEAF
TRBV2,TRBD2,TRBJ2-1,ASNRGTSGVYNEQF
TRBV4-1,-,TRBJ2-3,ASSQDRKRSGESTDTQY
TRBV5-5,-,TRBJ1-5,ASSPTDFADQPQH
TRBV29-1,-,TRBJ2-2,SVTSFPPGELF
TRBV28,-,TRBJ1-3,ASTTGSSGNTIY
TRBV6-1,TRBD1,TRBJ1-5,ASSPRQGYQPQH
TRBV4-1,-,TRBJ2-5,ASSQEWGRGQTQY
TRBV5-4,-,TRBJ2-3,ASSDPTRAPTDTQY
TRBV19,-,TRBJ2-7,ASSINWDEQY
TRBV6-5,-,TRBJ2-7,ASSDRDQTYEQY
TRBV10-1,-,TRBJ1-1,ASSDGLNTEAF
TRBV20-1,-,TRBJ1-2,SASLGSGYT
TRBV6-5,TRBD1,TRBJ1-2,ASSSRDRGLGGYT
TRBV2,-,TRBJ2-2,ASRPTEADAGELF
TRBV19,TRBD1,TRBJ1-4,ASSIRGQVANEKLF
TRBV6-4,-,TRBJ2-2,ASAIDNTGELF
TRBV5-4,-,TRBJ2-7,ASSSGQIGEQY
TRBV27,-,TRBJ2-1,ASSFVNNEQF
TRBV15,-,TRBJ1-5,ATSRVGQPQH